Below, 18 T cell receptor beta chains from the same sample are listed, as sequenced in a study of regulatory T cells in long-lasting Graves disease (dated by TCRdb to the early 2020s). The library was produced with multiplex PCR. The sequencer listed for this sample is Illumina HiSeq 4000. To build TCR beta libraries, CDR3 regions were amplified by Arm-PCR using iRepertoire HTBI primers. TCRdb itself trimmed the public reads at Q25 with fastp, ran MiXCR and retained productive beta chains. Records with the same CDR3 protein are collapsed into one entry carrying the most frequent genes and DNA. Present in this sample are about 400,000 distinct CDR3 sequences, around 21% of which were seen just once. The ten most abundant clones make up under 25% of the sample. Explained via the paper, the time point label denotes: persistent/refractory GD, antithyroid drugs over 5 years with positive TRAb. For both TCR sequencing and RNA sequencing, RNA was extracted from PBMCs using TRIzol.

The sequences come from peripheral blood mononuclear cells (PBMCs), collected when the disease was refractory, from a patient treated with antithyroid drugs. The receptor source for this set is a female donor with Graves disease.

This clonotype was found many times. The J gene is TRBJ1-2, the V gene TRBV27; no clear D gene. The ends were cut back, 7 bases at V and 8 bases at J, with 17 bases in the middle. CDR1 MNHEY and CDR2 SMNVEV come from the germline V gene (reference sequence). This CDR3 comprises 13 residues. The CDR3 sequence: CASTSPPYGGYTF. Here the CDR3 DNA reads TGTGCCAGCACCTCACCTCCTTATGGGGGCTACACCTTC.

This chain joins TRBV11-2 and TRBJ2-1; 8 bases match TRBD2. Germline V gives CDR1 SGHAT, CDR2 FQNNGV. This CDR3 region has 17 residues. J was trimmed by 6 bases and V by 0 bases; bases with no gene match: 10. The CDR3 loop is CASSLEAGLAGGNEQFF. CDR3 DNA: TGTGCCAGCAGCTTAGAAGCCGGACTAGCAGGAGGCAATGAGCAGTTCTTC.

There are a few counts of this clonotype. The chain links TRBV19 to TRBJ2-7; perhaps TRBD1 as D (6 bases). This CDR3 has 16 amino acids. Per germline, CDR1 LNHDA and CDR2 SQIVND (reference sequence). Deletions cut 5 bases from V and 5 bases from J, with 22 bases between. CDR3 coding DNA: TGTGCCAGTAGTCCTATCAGGGGCTCCGACCCAAACGAGCAGTACTTC. It translates to CASSPIRGSDPNEQYF.

This clonotype was observed a handful of times. The genes are TRBV27 and TRBJ2-1; 10 nucleotides align to TRBD2. Germline CDR1 MNHEY, CDR2 SMNVEV (reference sequence). The trim removed 1 base at V and 6 bases at J, leaving 6 bases unmatched. CDR3 size: 16 residues. Written as DNA, the CDR3 is TGTGCCAGCAGTTTATTAGCGGGAGGTTGGCTCAATGAGCAGTTCTTC. Protein product: CASSLLAGGWLNEQFF.

In the case of this clonotype: A much larger clone differs by one base, so this may be a read error. The rearrangement joins TRBV29-1 to TRBJ1-1; 10 nucleotides line up with TRBD1. Germline assignment: CDR1 SQVTM and CDR2 ANQGSEA. This CDR3 contains 14 residues. V trimming: 8 bases; J trimming: 3 bases; junction bases outside the gene matches: 9. Written as DNA, the CDR3 is TGCAGCATCTGTCCCGGGACAGGGGACACTGAAGCTTTCTTT. It is translated as CSICPGTGDTEAFF.

This clonotype was counted many times. The V gene is TRBV6-2 or TRBV6-3, the J gene TRBJ1-1; 10 bases match TRBD1. The CDR3 consists of 15 residues. With V trimmed by 6 bases and J by 1 base, 5 bases remained unmatched. Germline lookup yields CDR1 MNHEY and CDR2 SVGEGT. The DNA for the CDR3 is TGTGCCAGCAGGAGACAGGGGGCGAGGAACACTGAAGCTTTCTTT. This translates into CASRRQGARNTEAFF.

V usage is TRBV7-2 and J usage is TRBJ2-5; D call uncertain. Per germline, CDR1 SGHTA and CDR2 FQGNSA. V was shortened by 5 bases and J by 2 bases, with 9 bases between the two germline ends. The CDR3 is made up of 13 amino acids. The CDR3 spells CASSPPLQETQYF. CDR3 bases: TGTGCCAGCAGCCCCCCTTTACAAGAGACCCAGTACTTC.

Concerning this clonotype: A read error may produce the germline difference seen at one junction end. The chain uses TRBV6-4 and TRBJ2-1; TRBD1 matches 9 bases. The CDR3 has 16 amino acids. Looked up from germline, CDR1 is MRHNA and CDR2 is SNTAGT. The CDR3 protein is CASSYSPETGGNEQFF. DNA of the CDR3: TGTGCCAGCAGTTACTCACCCGAGACAGGGGGCAATGAGCAGTTCTTC.

This clonotype was observed a few times. The chain combines TRBV12-3 or TRBV12-4 with TRBJ2-1; a possible D gene is TRBD2 (6 bases). The CDR3 has 17 residues. With 6 bases removed from V and 0 bases from J, the gap between germline ends came to 18 bases. The CDR3: CASSPPAGDGSYNEQFF. As DNA, the CDR3 is TGTGCCAGCAGCCCGCCAGCGGGCGATGGCTCCTACAATGAGCAGTTCTTC.

Remarks on this clonotype: This may be a read error, as it is one base from a much larger clone. The chain employs TRBV10-3 and TRBJ1-1; D uncertain. CDR1 ENHRY and CDR2 SYGVKD come from the germline V gene. The CDR3 has 14 amino acids. CDR3 in DNA: TGTGCCATCAGTGAAAGTCTTTTGAACACTAAAGCTTTCTTT. Protein sequence: CAISESLLNTKAFF.

The CDR3 DNA is TGCAGTGCTAGAAAGGACGGGAAAGAGACCCAGTACTTC. This sequence encodes CSARKDGKETQYF. This chain connects TRBV20-1 to TRBJ2-5; tentatively, D is TRBD2 (5 bases). Trimming pared 2 bases from V and 3 bases from J, leaving 10 bases between. Germline V gene sequence: CDR1 DFQATT, CDR2 SNEGSKA (reference sequence). The CDR3 is 13 amino acids.

This clonotype appeared a few times. The chain is built from TRBV7-2 and TRBJ2-7, with a weak D call TRBD2 (6 bases). The V gene's germline CDR1 is SGHTA and CDR2 FQGNSA. The V end lost 1 base, the J end lost 1 base, and 17 bases lay between the germline ends. This CDR3 comprises 17 residues. The CDR3 nucleotides are TGTGCCAGCAGCTTAGAGGGCGCCGGGACTCAATCCTACGAGCAGTACTTC. Translating gives CASSLEGAGTQSYEQYF.

This clonotype has only a few counts. The chain links TRBV29-1 to TRBJ2-4; D remains unclear. Per germline, CDR1 SQVTM and CDR2 ANQGSEA. Trimming took off 5 bases at V and 5 bases at J, with 13 bases between the two ends. The CDR3 covers 13 residues. This CDR3 is CSVLTYLENIQYF. The DNA of the CDR3 is TGCAGCGTTCTTACATATCTAGAAAACATTCAGTACTTC.

This clonotype has a handful of counts. This chain links TRBV12-3 or TRBV12-4 with TRBJ2-1, with 7 bases aligning to TRBD1. Trimming took 7 bases from V and 6 from J; bases not matched to a gene: 6. This CDR3 comprises 13 residues. CDR3 nucleotides: TGTGCCAGCACCCCACCAGGGGGCAATGAGCAGTTCTTC. This codes for CASTPPGGNEQFF.

The rearrangement uses TRBV28 and TRBJ1-3, with 7 bases aligning to TRBD1. V lost 5 bases to trimming and J lost 2 bases; unmatched junction nucleotides: 12. The CDR3 covers 17 residues. Germline-derived CDR1 and CDR2 are MDHEN and SYDVKM. The CDR3 region has the DNA TGTGCCAGCAGTCCGCGATCGACAGGGAGCCCTGGAAACACCATATATTTT. This translates into CASSPRSTGSPGNTIYF.

This sequence joins TRBV4-2 and TRBJ2-7; the D is unclear. V was cut by 0 bases and J by 4 bases, with 7 bases left in between. CDR1 is LGHNA and CDR2 is YNFKEQ in the germline V gene. This CDR3 region has 13 residues. CDR3 amino acids: CASSQEIQYEQYF. The CDR3 DNA sequence: TGTGCCAGCAGCCAAGAGATCCAATACGAGCAGTACTTC.

This sequence joins TRBV28 and TRBJ1-5; D uncertain. The germline gives CDR1 MDHEN, CDR2 SYDVKM. V was clipped by 5 bases and J by 11 bases, with 25 bases between them. The CDR3 sequence is 16 residues long. The CDR3 bases are TGTGCCAGCAGTCCGGGGTATCTTCAGGTTAAGTTGTCCCAGCATTTT. Protein: CASSPGYLQVKLSQHF.

The chain uses TRBV5-1 and TRBJ1-4; D gene ambiguous. CDR1 is SGHRS and CDR2 is YFSETQ in the germline V gene. The CDR3 has 16 amino acids. Deletions cut 3 bases from V and 0 bases from J, with 12 bases between. The CDR3: CASSSGAWATNEKLFF. Here the CDR3 DNA reads TGCGCCAGCAGCTCGGGAGCCTGGGCAACTAATGAAAAACTGTTTTTT.